Presented here are 20 T cell receptor beta chains from one specimen sequenced in a study of shared clonotypes between healthy human individuals (dated by TCRdb to the early 2020s). CD8 naive samples were obtained by positive selection for CCR7 among CD45RO-negative cells, yielding a CD45RA+CCR7+ population from which TemRA cells were excluded. The protocol used for the library was the immunoSEQ multiplex PCR assay. TCRdb provides this immuneACCESS table in a form limited to in-frame rearrangements. Some clones are lacking; in checked studies, under half of them reflect an unresolved V gene, and why the rest are absent is not known. This sample holds hundreds of thousands of clones; about 96% were observed only once. The biggest ten clones account for roughly 0.1% of the sample. Sequencing was done on a sample of naive CD8+ T cells sorted from blood. The cell subset or site label, as the study defines it: CD45RA+CCR7+. These receptors were obtained from a woman in her thirties in good health.

The rearrangement links TRBV28 to TRBJ2-7, with 7 bases lining up with TRBD2. Losses at the gene ends were 3 bases for V and 6 bases for J; bases not matched to a gene: 8. The CDR3 has 14 amino acids. The V gene's germline CDR1 is MDHEN and CDR2 SYDVKM. DNA for the CDR3: TGTGCCAGCAGTTTTGCTAGCGGTTGGGGCGAGCAGTACTTC. This encodes CASSFASGWGEQYF.

The gene calls are TRBV7-9 and TRBJ1-2; D gene unclear. The CDR3 is made up of 13 amino acids. Germline V gives CDR1 SEHNR, CDR2 FQNEAQ (reference sequence). Trimming shortened V by 2 bases and J by 4 bases, and 8 bases separated the two germline ends. The CDR3 loop reads CASSLSSLYGYTF. DNA for the CDR3: TGTGCCAGCAGCTTAAGCAGTCTCTATGGCTACACCTTC.

This clone showed up just once. The chain combines TRBV4-1 with TRBJ2-5; TRBD1 or TRBD2 may be the D gene (5 bases each). The end of the DNA fits TRBJ2-7 better, so the J call may be wrong. The germline V gene encodes CDR1 MGHRA and CDR2 YSYEKL. This CDR3 has 18 residues. The CDR3 nucleotides read TGCGCCAGCAGCCGAGGAAGCCATACCGGGACGGTTACCTACGAGCAGTACTTC. This codes for CASSRGSHTGTVTYEQYF.

The CDR3 nucleotides are TGTGCCAGCAGTTTCATAGGGGGCGAATACGAGCAGTACTTC. Protein product: CASSFIGGEYEQYF. The chain has TRBV28 and TRBJ2-7; TRBD1 aligns across 7 bases. CDR1 is MDHEN and CDR2 is SYDVKM in the germline V gene. V was clipped by 3 bases and J by 4 bases; unmatched bases: 6. This CDR3 spans 14 amino acids.

CDR3 loop: CASSPGTRGTGELFF. DNA for the CDR3: TGTGCCAGCAGCCCAGGGACTAGAGGGACCGGGGAGCTGTTTTTT. This rearrangement joins TRBV9 to TRBJ2-2, with TRBD2 matching 8 bases. The trim removed 4 bases at V and 5 bases at J, leaving 7 bases unmatched. Germline values: CDR1 SGDLS, CDR2 YYNGEE. The CDR3 contains 15 residues. Complete variable domain (other parts from reference TRBV9 and TRBJ2-2): DSGVTQTPKHLITATGQRVTLRCSPRSGDLSVYWYQQSLDQGLQFLIQYYNGEERAKGNILERFSAQQFPDLHSELNLSSLELGDSALYFCASSPGTRGTGELFFGEGSRLTVL.

This clone was picked up one time. V usage is TRBV9 and J usage is TRBJ2-1; the D gene is possibly TRBD1 (5 bases). The germline gives CDR1 SGDLS, CDR2 YYNGEE. Trimming cost V 1 base and J 4 bases, with 12 bases left between them. The CDR3 extends over 15 amino acids. CDR3 in DNA: TGTGCCAGCAGCGTATTAACAGGATCATACAATGAGCAGTTCTTC. As protein: CASSVLTGSYNEQFF.

This clone is a singleton in its sample. The chain joins TRBV7-9 to TRBJ2-2; 8 nucleotides line up with TRBD1. The CDR3 totals 15 residues. Unmatched junction bases numbered 9, after V lost 6 bases and J lost 6 bases. Germline V gives CDR1 SEHNR, CDR2 FQNEAQ (reference sequence). CDR3 nucleotides: TGTGCCAGCAGGGGACAGGAACCTCGGTCCGGGGAGCTGTTTTTT. Translated: CASRGQEPRSGELFF.

The V call is TRBV6-1, the J call TRBJ1-5, with TRBD1 matching over 10 bases. Losses at the gene ends were 4 bases for V and 4 bases for J; bases not matched to a gene: 4. Germline CDR1 reads MNHNS; CDR2 reads SASEGT. This CDR3 comprises 15 residues. The CDR3 DNA sequence: TGTGCCAGCAGTGCCGGGACAGGGGCTAATCAGCCCCAGCATTTT. Its translation: CASSAGTGANQPQHF.

This CDR3 reads CSVKGEVTEAFF. The CDR3 bases are TGCAGCGTTAAAGGGGAGGTCACTGAAGCTTTCTTT. This chain joins TRBV29-1 and TRBJ1-1; the D gene is possibly TRBD1 (5 bases). This CDR3 has 12 amino acids. V was cut by 5 bases and J by 4 bases, with 11 bases left in between. Per germline, CDR1 SQVTM and CDR2 ANQGSEA.

The chain uses TRBV19 and TRBJ1-6, with 7 nucleotides matching TRBD1. Germline CDR1 LNHDA, CDR2 SQIVND (reference sequence). The CDR3 contains 17 residues. V shed 5 bases, J shed 3 bases, and the junction held 10 bases outside the gene matches. CDR3 region: CASSAGWTGDYNSPLHF. CDR3 coding DNA: TGTGCCAGTAGTGCTGGATGGACAGGAGACTATAATTCACCCCTCCACTTT.

The chain employs TRBV27 and TRBJ2-1, with TRBD2 matching 9 bases. V was clipped by 2 bases and J by 8 bases; unmatched bases: 4. Germline V gives CDR1 MNHEY, CDR2 SMNVEV (reference sequence). CDR3 size: 14 residues. CDR3 loop: CASSLAGGWHEQFF. CDR3 bases: TGTGCCAGCAGTTTAGCGGGAGGGTGGCATGAGCAGTTCTTC.

The DNA of the CDR3 is TGTGCCAGCAATGCCCCTCTCGGGGAGCTGTTTTTT. It encodes CASNAPLGELFF. This chain connects TRBV7-6 to TRBJ2-2; no firm D call. V dropped 7 bases and J dropped 7 bases, with 10 bases sitting between them. Per the germline V gene, CDR1 is SGHVS and CDR2 is FNYEAQ. CDR3 length equals 12 residues.

The V call is TRBV6-1, the J call TRBJ1-2; TRBD1 might be the D (5 bases). CDR1 and CDR2 from the germline V gene are MNHNS and SASEGT. The CDR3 runs to 13 residues. The V end lost 6 bases, the J end lost 1 base, and 9 bases lay between the germline ends. The CDR3 DNA is TGTGCCAGCAGGGGACGGGATAACTATGGCTACACCTTC. Protein: CASRGRDNYGYTF.

The J gene is TRBJ1-1, the V gene TRBV6-7; TRBD1 matches at 7 bases. TRBV6-7 is given ORF status, its function remaining uncertain. The V segment lost 2 bases and the J segment 0 bases; nucleotides outside the gene matches: 6. The CDR3 spans 16 residues. The CDR3 region is CASSYGDSSMNTEAFF. CDR3 bases: TGTGCCAGCAGTTACGGGGACAGCTCCATGAACACTGAAGCTTTCTTT.

The V call is TRBV29-1, the J call TRBJ2-7; D ambiguous. The CDR3 loop spans 11 amino acids. Germline V gene data show CDR1 as SQVTM and CDR2 as ANQGSEA. Trimming removed 6 bases at V and 6 bases at J, with 12 bases between. The CDR3 is CSVHWGFEQYF. In nucleotides, the CDR3 is TGCAGCGTCCACTGGGGTTTCGAGCAGTACTTC.

The V and J genes are TRBV12-2 and TRBJ2-5. TRBV12-2 is marked as a pseudogene. There are 14 residues in the CDR3. The CDR3 bases are TGTGCAAGTCGCTTAGTTGAATCCCAAGAGACCCAGTACTTC. Amino acid sequence: CASRLVESQETQYF.

This clone is a singleton in its sample. The chain recombines TRBV9 with TRBJ1-3; D gene unclear. CDR1 is SGDLS, CDR2 YYNGEE, per germline. The CDR3 covers 18 residues. V gave up 4 bases and J gave up 2 bases, with 22 bases separating them. CDR3 bases: TGTGCCAGCAGCTTACCGGACGGCTCTGTGAAAACTGGAAACACCATATATTTT. Protein: CASSLPDGSVKTGNTIYF. Based on the CDR3 plus reference TRBV9 and TRBJ1-3, the full variable domain is DSGVTQTPKHLITATGQRVTLRCSPRSGDLSVYWYQQSLDQGLQFLIQYYNGEERAKGNILERFSAQQFPDLHSELNLSSLELGDSALYFCASSLPDGSVKTGNTIYFGEGSWLTVV.

The V and J genes are TRBV13 and TRBJ2-7; the match to TRBD1 covers 8 bases. With V trimmed by 1 base and J by 0 bases, 11 bases remained unmatched. CDR1 and CDR2 from the germline V gene are PRHDT and FYEKMQ (reference sequence). The CDR3 has 18 residues. The CDR3 loop reads CASSLAGTGGRSSYEQYF. CDR3 DNA: TGTGCCAGCAGCTTAGCGGGCACAGGGGGTCGGAGCTCCTACGAGCAGTACTTC. The variable domain in full, completed from reference TRBV13 and TRBJ2-7, reads AAGVIQSPRHLIKEKRETATLKCYPIPRHDTVYWYQQGPGQDPQFLISFYEKMQSDKGSIPDRFSAQQFSDYHSELNMSSLELGDSALYFCASSLAGTGGRSSYEQYFGPGTRLTVT.

In the case of this clone: This sample also contains other DNA sequences that code for the same CDR3. V usage is TRBV9 and J usage is TRBJ1-1; 8 bases align to TRBD1. Per germline, CDR1 SGDLS and CDR2 YYNGEE. V dropped 3 bases and J dropped 5; count of bases not matched to a gene: 3. The CDR3 is 13 residues long. The CDR3 is CASSAGGGTEAFF. As DNA, the CDR3 is TGTGCCAGCAGCGCAGGGGGCGGAACTGAAGCTTTCTTT.

The chain recombines TRBV27 with TRBJ2-7; unclear D gene. This CDR3 region has 13 residues. Germline CDR1 and CDR2: MNHEY and SMNVEV (reference sequence). With 4 bases removed from V and 0 bases from J, the gap between germline ends came to 7 bases. The CDR3 DNA reads as TGTGCCAGCAGTTATTCCCCCTCCTACGAGCAGTACTTC. Translation: CASSYSPSYEQYF.